This TCR beta chain was identified in a study of blood T cell repertoires in COVID-19. Study in general: The analysed material was cDNA or gDNA that came from T cells, B-cell-depleted T cells, or PBMCs.

In the study's own analysis: For nucleated cells, counts were estimated from reference gene primer amplification. Assay: immunoSEQ multiplex PCR; the TCRdb copy retains only in-frame clones and omits some. That table furnishes V, J and clone size, whereas the DNA furnished D and trimming. This sample yields roughly 570,000 clones, of which roughly 89% are seen a single time; roughly 8% belongs to the top ten. Seattle enrolled patients during active infection and tracked them longitudinally. V was clipped by 7 bases and J by 1 base, with 13 bases between them. CDR1 is SEHNR, CDR2 FQNEAQ, per germline (reference sequence). The CDR3 is 15 residues long.

The sequencing input was peripheral blood. This receptor was taken from a woman aged 45 to 65 with COVID-19, enrolled during active disease. V is TRBV7-9 and J is TRBJ2-2; D not resolved. The CDR3 sequence: CASTPMALNTGELFF. In nucleotides, the CDR3 is TGTGCCAGCACCCCAATGGCCCTGAACACCGGGGAGCTGTTTTTT.